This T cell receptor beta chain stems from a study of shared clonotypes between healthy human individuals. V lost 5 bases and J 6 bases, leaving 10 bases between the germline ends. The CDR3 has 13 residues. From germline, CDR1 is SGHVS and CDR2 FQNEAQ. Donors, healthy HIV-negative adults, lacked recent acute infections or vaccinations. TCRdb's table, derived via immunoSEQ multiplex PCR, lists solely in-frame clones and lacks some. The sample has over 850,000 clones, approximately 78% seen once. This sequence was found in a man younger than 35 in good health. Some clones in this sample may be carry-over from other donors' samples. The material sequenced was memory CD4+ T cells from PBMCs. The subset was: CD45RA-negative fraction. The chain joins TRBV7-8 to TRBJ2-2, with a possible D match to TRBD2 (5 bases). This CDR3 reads CASSSSGSGELFF. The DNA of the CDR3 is TGTGCCAGCAGCAGCAGCGGTTCCGGGGAGCTGTTTTTT.